Presented here are 10 T cell receptor beta chains from one specimen sequenced in a study of cytomegalovirus exposure and HLA in healthy donors. PCR employed 60 Vbeta and 13 Jbeta primers. This table comes from immunoSEQ multiplex PCR, and its TCRdb copy is limited to in-frame clones, with some not included. Of under 150,000 clones listed, 80% to 85% are singletons. Sequenced sample: PBMCs. The receptor set was obtained from a human donor in good health.

V and J are TRBV5-4 and TRBJ2-1; 8 bases are a match to TRBD1. CDR3 length: 15 residues. The germline V gene encodes CDR1 SGHNT and CDR2 YYREEE (reference sequence). After removal of 4 bases from V and 5 bases from J, the junction contained 8 bases not matched to a gene. The CDR3 sequence is CASSEQGETNNEQFF. DNA for the CDR3: TGTGCCAGCAGCGAACAGGGGGAAACGAACAATGAGCAGTTCTTC.

V and J are TRBV7-9 and TRBJ1-1, with D tentatively TRBD1 (5 bases). The CDR3 consists of 14 residues. CDR1 and CDR2 (germline): SEHNR, FQNEAQ (reference sequence). Trimming left V 2 bases short and J 3 bases short, with 10 bases between. The CDR3 sequence is CASSLLQVDTEAFF. CDR3 nucleotides: TGTGCCAGCAGCTTATTACAGGTCGACACTGAAGCTTTCTTT.

The chain is built from TRBV21-1 and TRBJ1-5; the listed D gene, TRBD1, was not tested against the DNA. TRBV21-1 is a pseudogene locus. The CDR3 contains 20 residues. The CDR3: CASSTQFYRDRTSRNQPQHF. The DNA of the CDR3 is TGTGCCAGCAGCACCCAGTTCTACCGGGACAGGACGTCTCGGAATCAGCCCCAGCATTTT.

This chain links TRBV29-1 with TRBJ2-7; D gene unclear. The germline gives CDR1 SQVTM, CDR2 ANQGSEA. This CDR3 spans 11 amino acids. The V end lost 6 bases, the J end lost 3 bases, and 9 bases lay between the germline ends. CDR3 nucleotide sequence: TGCAGCGTCCAGGATCTCTACGAGCAGTACTTC. Translating gives CSVQDLYEQYF.

CDR3 DNA sequence: TGTGCCAGCAGTCCCCCGGGACTAGTCTCCTACGAGCAGTACTTC. It encodes CASSPPGLVSYEQYF. The V gene is TRBV6-6, the J gene TRBJ2-7, with 8 bases aligning to TRBD2. The length of the CDR3 is 15 residues. The germline V gene encodes CDR1 MNHNY and CDR2 SVGAGI (reference sequence). Germline trimming cut 5 bases from V and 0 bases from J; bases unmatched to any gene: 6.

CDR3 sequence (DNA): TGCAGTGCCAGGATAGATGGCTACACCTTC. As protein: CSARIDGYTF. V usage is TRBV20-1 and J usage is TRBJ1-2, with D unresolved. From germline, CDR1 is DFQATT and CDR2 SNEGSKA (reference sequence). V dropped 6 bases and J dropped 6 bases, with 8 bases sitting between them. The CDR3 loop spans 10 amino acids.

The chain employs TRBV5-1 and TRBJ2-7; D is perhaps TRBD1 (6 bases). The CDR3 contains 14 residues. CDR1 and CDR2 from the germline V gene are SGHRS and YFSETQ. Trimming left V 0 bases short and J 1 base short, with 8 bases between. The CDR3 reads CASSLAGASYEQYF. DNA of the CDR3: TGCGCCAGCAGCTTGGCAGGGGCTTCCTACGAGCAGTACTTC. Full variable domain (outside the CDR3, taken from reference TRBV5-1 and TRBJ2-7): KAGVTQTPRYLIKTRGQQVTLSCSPISGHRSVSWYQQTPGQGLQFLFEYFSETQRNKGNFPGRFSGRQFSNSRSEMNVSTLELGDSALYLCASSLAGASYEQYFGPGTRLTVT.

This chain connects TRBV5-1 to TRBJ2-7, with 9 bases identical to TRBD1. The CDR3 totals 16 residues. Germline V gene lookup returns CDR1 SGHRS and CDR2 YFSETQ. Germline trimming cut 0 bases from V and 0 bases from J; bases unmatched to any gene: 4. The CDR3 bases are TGCGCCAGCAGCTTGGTACAGGGGGCTAGCTCCTACGAGCAGTACTTC. The encoded protein is CASSLVQGASSYEQYF.

The rearrangement uses TRBV6-1 and TRBJ2-7; the D gene is possibly TRBD1 (6 bases). Trimming removed 6 bases at V and 3 bases at J, with 21 bases between. CDR1 and CDR2 (germline): MNHNS, SASEGT. This CDR3 region has 16 residues. Here the CDR3 reads CASREQDSPTFYEQYF. The CDR3 DNA is TGTGCCAGCAGGGAACAGGACAGCCCAACCTTCTACGAGCAGTACTTC.

The V and J genes are TRBV10-1 and TRBJ1-6, with D uncertain. The CDR3 loop spans 13 amino acids. CDR1 is WNHNN and CDR2 is SYGVQD in the germline V gene (reference sequence). Between the trimmed V and J ends, which lost 5 bases and 7 bases, there was a span of 9 bases. Here the CDR3 reads CASSRERNSPLHF. The CDR3 DNA sequence: TGCGCCAGCAGTCGGGAGAGAAATTCACCCCTCCACTTT.